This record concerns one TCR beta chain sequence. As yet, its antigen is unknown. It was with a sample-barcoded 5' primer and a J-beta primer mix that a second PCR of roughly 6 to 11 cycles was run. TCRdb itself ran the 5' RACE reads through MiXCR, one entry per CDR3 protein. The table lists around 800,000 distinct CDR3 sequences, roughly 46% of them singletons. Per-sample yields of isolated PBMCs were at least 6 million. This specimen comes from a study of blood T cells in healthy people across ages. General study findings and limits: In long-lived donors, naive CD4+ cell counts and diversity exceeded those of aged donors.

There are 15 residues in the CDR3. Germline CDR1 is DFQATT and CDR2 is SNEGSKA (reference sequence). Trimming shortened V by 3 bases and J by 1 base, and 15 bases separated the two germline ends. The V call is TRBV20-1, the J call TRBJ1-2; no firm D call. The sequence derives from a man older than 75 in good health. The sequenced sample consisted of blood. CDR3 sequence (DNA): TGCAGTGCTAGTTCTGGGCCCACCCTTAACTATGGCTACACCTTC. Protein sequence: CSASSGPTLNYGYTF.